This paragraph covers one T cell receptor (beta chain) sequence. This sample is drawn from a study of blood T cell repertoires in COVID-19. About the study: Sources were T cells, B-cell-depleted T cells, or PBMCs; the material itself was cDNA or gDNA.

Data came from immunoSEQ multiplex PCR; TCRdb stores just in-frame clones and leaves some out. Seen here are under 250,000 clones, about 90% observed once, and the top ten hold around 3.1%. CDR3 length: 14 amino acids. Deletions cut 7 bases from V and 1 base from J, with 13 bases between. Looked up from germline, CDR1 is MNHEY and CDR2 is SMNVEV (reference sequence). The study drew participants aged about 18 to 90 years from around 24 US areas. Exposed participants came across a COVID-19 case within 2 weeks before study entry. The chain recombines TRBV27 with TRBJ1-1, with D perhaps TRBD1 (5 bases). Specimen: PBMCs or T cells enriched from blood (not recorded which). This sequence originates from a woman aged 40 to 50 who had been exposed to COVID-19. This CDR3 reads CASTYPQGNTEAFF. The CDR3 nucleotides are TGTGCCAGCACCTACCCCCAGGGGAACACTGAAGCTTTCTTT.